The 20 T cell receptor beta chains in this list originate from one sample, sequenced in a study of blood T cell repertoires in COVID-19. This table comes from immunoSEQ multiplex PCR, and its TCRdb copy is limited to in-frame clones, with some not included. The sample carries more than 100,000 clones, roughly nine tenths recorded once. The sequencing sample was made of peripheral blood. The receptors stem from a man aged 50-59 years in a cohort sampled during active COVID-19.

The chain uses TRBV11-2 and TRBJ1-2; a weak D match, TRBD1 (5 bases). Trimming left V 3 bases short and J 4 bases short, with 6 bases between. The CDR3 consists of 12 residues. CDR1 and CDR2 (germline): SGHAT, FQNNGV. The CDR3 sequence is CASSFQGYGYTF. The CDR3 DNA reads as TGTGCCAGCAGCTTTCAGGGCTATGGCTACACCTTC. Full variable domain (missing parts from reference TRBV11-2 and TRBJ1-2): EAGVAQSPRYKIIEKRQSVAFWCNPISGHATLYWYQQILGQGPKLLIQFQNNGVVDDSQLPKDRFSAERLKGVDSTLKIQPAKLEDSAVYLCASSFQGYGYTFGSGTRLTVV.

The genes are TRBV2 and TRBJ2-1, with TRBD2 identical over 9 bases. The CDR3 extends over 14 amino acids. CDR1 is SNHLY and CDR2 is FYNNEI in the germline V gene. With 7 bases clipped from V and 6 bases from J, the junction kept 7 bases outside the gene matches. The CDR3 DNA reads TGTGCCAGCACTTCCCGGCGGGGGGGCAATGAGCAGTTCTTC. It is translated as CASTSRRGGNEQFF.

This clone was detected only once. The V and J genes are TRBV19 and TRBJ2-3; 8 bases line up with TRBD2. V gave up 8 bases and J gave up 5 bases; unmatched junction bases: 9. The CDR3 length is 14 residues. In germline, CDR1 is LNHDA, CDR2 SQIVND (reference sequence). Here the CDR3 reads CASGTSPARDTQYF. Written as DNA, the CDR3 is TGTGCCAGTGGGACTAGTCCTGCCAGAGATACGCAGTATTTT.

The chain couples TRBV24-1 to TRBJ2-7; 9 bases match TRBD2. Losses at the gene ends were 3 bases for V and 6 bases for J; bases not matched to a gene: 11. In germline, CDR1 is KGHDR, CDR2 SFDVKD. The CDR3 consists of 16 residues. The chain's CDR3 is CATSDPQGSGGSEQYF. In nucleotides, the CDR3 is TGTGCCACCAGTGATCCGCAGGGTAGCGGGGGCTCCGAGCAGTACTTC.

This clone was counted between two and nine times. One end of the junction varies from germline; a read error may be responsible. V is TRBV2 and J is TRBJ1-1; no clear D. The germline V gene has CDR1 SNHLY and CDR2 FYNNEI. This CDR3 is built from 10 residues. CDR3 amino acids: CASRGRGHTF. The CDR3 nucleotides read TGTGCCAGCAGAGGGCGAGGGCATACCTTT.

The count of this clone is one. The V gene is TRBV12-5, the J gene TRBJ1-2; D gene unclear. The germline V gene has CDR1 LGHNT and CDR2 FRNRAP. The CDR3 sequence is 15 residues long. V was trimmed by 1 base and J by 0 bases, leaving 9 bases between them. CDR3 sequence: CASGLGNRANYGYTF. The DNA of the CDR3 is TGTGCTAGTGGTTTGGGAAACCGAGCTAACTATGGCTACACCTTC.

The chain combines TRBV19 with TRBJ1-1; no definite D call. Trimming shortened V by 8 bases and J by 4 bases, and 14 bases separated the two germline ends. CDR3 length: 13 amino acids. The germline V gene encodes CDR1 LNHDA and CDR2 SQIVND (reference sequence). The CDR3 DNA reads as TGTGCCAGTGGTTGGGCTCTCGGCACTGAAGCTTTCTTT. Residues: CASGWALGTEAFF.

The chain combines TRBV19 with TRBJ1-5; 9 bases align to TRBD1. This CDR3 is 15 amino acids long. V lost 8 bases, J lost 3 bases, and 8 bases stayed unmatched. Germline assignment: CDR1 LNHDA and CDR2 SQIVND (reference sequence). DNA of the CDR3: TGTGCCAGTCTTAGGACAGGGGTGATCAATCAGCCCCAGCATTTT. It codes for CASLRTGVINQPQHF.

The chain carries TRBV24-1 and TRBJ2-6; 7 bases fit TRBD1. This CDR3 comprises 17 residues. Germline V gene sequence: CDR1 KGHDR, CDR2 SFDVKD. With V trimmed by 3 bases and J by 0 bases, 4 bases remained unmatched. CDR3 sequence reads: CATSDLRTGSGANVLTF. CDR3 nucleotide sequence: TGTGCCACCAGTGATCTGCGGACAGGCTCTGGGGCCAACGTCCTGACTTTC.

V usage is TRBV29-1 and J usage is TRBJ2-3; weak D call: TRBD1 (5 bases). Trimming left V 3 bases short and J 6 bases short, with 16 bases between. Germline CDR1 and CDR2: SQVTM and ANQGSEA. The CDR3 spans 14 residues. CDR3: CSVDFGAAMDTQYF. DNA of the CDR3: TGCAGCGTTGACTTTGGGGCAGCAATGGATACGCAGTATTTT.

The genes are TRBV3-1 (or the pseudogene TRBV3-2) and TRBJ2-3, with TRBD2 matching 9 bases. Trimming cost V 0 bases and J 4 bases; bases outside gene matches: 5. Germline loops: CDR1 LGHDT, CDR2 YNNKEL (reference sequence). This CDR3 is built from 16 residues. The CDR3 sequence is CASSQDAGGPSDTQYF. Here the CDR3 DNA reads TGTGCCAGCAGCCAAGATGCGGGGGGGCCTTCAGATACGCAGTATTTT.

The rearrangement links TRBV6-6 to TRBJ1-1, with 10 bases that match TRBD1. The CDR3 spans 17 residues. After removal of 5 bases from V and 3 bases from J, the junction contained 12 bases not matched to a gene. Looked up from germline, CDR1 is MNHNY and CDR2 is SVGAGI (reference sequence). Here the CDR3 reads CASSRPGQGLLDTEAFF. As DNA, the CDR3 is TGTGCCAGCAGTCGACCGGGACAGGGGTTATTGGACACTGAAGCTTTCTTT.

The rearrangement uses TRBV28 and TRBJ1-4; weak D call: TRBD1 (6 bases). Germline V lookup: CDR1 MDHEN, CDR2 SYDVKM. This CDR3 is 16 amino acids long. Deletions cut 4 bases from V and 5 bases from J, with 17 bases between. Written as DNA, the CDR3 is TGTGCCAGCAGTTCTAGGGGGGGTACGGGAAATGAAAAACTGTTTTTT. Protein: CASSSRGGTGNEKLFF.

The chain uses TRBV28 and TRBJ2-1, with TRBD1 identical over 7 bases. The CDR3 is 12 residues long. CDR1 MDHEN and CDR2 SYDVKM come from the germline V gene. The V and J ends lost 5 bases and 10 bases, in that order; junction bases with no gene match: 5. CDR3 in DNA: TGTGCCAGCAGTGCCCCGGACAGGGAGCAGTTCTTC. This sequence encodes CASSAPDREQFF.

The chain joins TRBV7-6 to TRBJ2-3; the match to TRBD1 covers 10 bases. The germline gives CDR1 SGHVS, CDR2 FNYEAQ. The CDR3 runs 18 residues. V shed 5 bases, J shed 3 bases, and the junction held 14 bases outside the gene matches. CDR3 DNA sequence: TGTGCCAGCAGCATGCTTTTAACCGGGACAGGGGAAACAGATACGCAGTATTTT. It encodes CASSMLLTGTGETDTQYF. The complete variable domain, with remaining parts taken from reference TRBV7-6 and TRBJ2-3, reads GAGVSQSPRYKVTKRGQDVALRCDPISGHVSLYWYRQALGQGPEFLTYFNYEAQQDKSGLPNDRFSAERPEGSISTLTIQRTEQRDSAMYRCASSMLLTGTGETDTQYFGPGTRLTVL.

The chain is built from TRBV28 and TRBJ1-2; D is possibly TRBD1 (6 bases). With 6 bases removed from V and 7 bases from J, the gap between germline ends came to 12 bases. The CDR3 runs to 12 residues. The germline CDR1 and CDR2 sequences are MDHEN and SYDVKM. CDR3 sequence reads: CASSSGEGGYTF. The CDR3 nucleotides read TGTGCCAGCAGCTCAGGGGAAGGTGGCTACACCTTC.

The CDR3 sequence is CASSKQSGGPDEQFF. The CDR3, as DNA: TGTGCCAGCAGCAAGCAGAGCGGGGGGCCGGATGAGCAGTTCTTC. The V gene is TRBV21-1, the J gene TRBJ2-1; TRBD2 reflects the table's D call only, with no check against the DNA. TRBV21-1 is tagged as a pseudogene. The CDR3 has 15 residues.

This chain links TRBV4-1 with TRBJ1-1; tentative D call: TRBD1 (5 bases). This CDR3 spans 18 amino acids. The germline gives CDR1 MGHRA, CDR2 YSYEKL. The V end was cut by 1 base, the J end by 6 bases, with 24 bases between. The CDR3 DNA reads as TGCGCCAGCAGCCAAGTCGTCATAGGGGCGCAATATATCGCTGAAGCTTTCTTT. Translation gives CASSQVVIGAQYIAEAFF.

The chain uses TRBV6-2 or TRBV6-3 and TRBJ2-7; TRBD1 agrees at 8 bases. J lost 6 bases, V lost 4 bases, and 5 bases had no gene match. The CDR3 is 13 amino acids. Germline CDR1 reads MNHEY; CDR2 reads SVGEGT. CDR3 in DNA: TGTGCCAGCAGTTCCTTCGGACAGGGCGAGCAGTACTTC. Its protein is CASSSFGQGEQYF.

The chain uses TRBV6-2 or TRBV6-3 and TRBJ1-6, with unresolved D. Trimming took 2 bases from V and 4 from J, leaving 12 bases between them. The CDR3 runs 16 residues. CDR1 is MNHEY, CDR2 SVGEGT, per germline. The CDR3 region is CASSYGGSGYNSPLHF. In DNA form, the CDR3 reads TGTGCCAGCAGTTACGGCGGGTCCGGATATAATTCACCCCTCCACTTT.